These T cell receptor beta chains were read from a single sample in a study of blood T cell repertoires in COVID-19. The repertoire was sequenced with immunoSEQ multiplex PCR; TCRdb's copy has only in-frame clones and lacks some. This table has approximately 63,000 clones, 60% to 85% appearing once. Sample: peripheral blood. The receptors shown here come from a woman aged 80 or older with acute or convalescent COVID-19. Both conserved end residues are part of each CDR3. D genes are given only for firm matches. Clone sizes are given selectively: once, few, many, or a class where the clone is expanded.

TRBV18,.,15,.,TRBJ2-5,TGTGCCAGCTCACCGTCAGACAGGCGGCAGGAGACCCAGTACTTC,CASSPSDRRQETQYF
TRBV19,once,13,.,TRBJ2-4,TGTGCCAGTAGGCCGATAGGGGATTTGATTCAGTACTTC,CASRPIGDLIQYF
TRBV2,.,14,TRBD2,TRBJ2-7,TGTGCCAGCAAGTACGGCGGGGGGGCCTACGAGCAGTACTTC,CASKYGGGAYEQYF
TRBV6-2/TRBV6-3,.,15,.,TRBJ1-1,TGTGCCAGCAGTTCCTCGGGACAAGGGAACACTGAAGCTTTCTTT,CASSSSGQGNTEAFF
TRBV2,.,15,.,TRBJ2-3,TGTGCCAGCAGTGAAGTACCGGGAATCACAGATACGCAGTATTTT,CASSEVPGITDTQYF
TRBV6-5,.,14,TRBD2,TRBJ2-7,TGTGCCAGTTTGGGACTAGCGGGAGTGTACGAGCAGTACTTC,CASLGLAGVYEQYF
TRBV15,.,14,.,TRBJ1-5,TGTGCCACCAGCAGAGGGGCAGGCCCTTTGGCCCAGCATTTT,CATSRGAGPLAQHF
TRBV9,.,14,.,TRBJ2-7,TGTGCCAGCAGCAGCCGACAGGACCGCTACGAGCAGTACTTC,CASSSRQDRYEQYF
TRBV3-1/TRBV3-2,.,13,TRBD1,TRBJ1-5,TGTGCCAGCAGCCAGGGACAGGGGCAGCCCCAGCATTTT,CASSQGQGQPQHF
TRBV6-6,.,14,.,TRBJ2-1,TGTGCCAGCAGTTACTCGGGGCAGAACAATGAGCAGTTCTTC,CASSYSGQNNEQFF
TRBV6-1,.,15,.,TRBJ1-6,TGTGCCAGCAGTGAAATTCTAACAGATAATTCACCCCTCCACTTT,CASSEILTDNSPLHF
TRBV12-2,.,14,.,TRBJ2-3,TGTGCAAGTCGCCTGGGACAGCCCGTGGATACGCAGTATTTT,CASRLGQPVDTQYF
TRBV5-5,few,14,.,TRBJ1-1,TGTGCCAGCAGCTTGGATGGTAGCGGAGGGATTGCTTTCTTT,CASSLDGSGGIAFF
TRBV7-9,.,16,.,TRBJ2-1,TGTGCCAGCAGCTTAGTCGGGGTCCAAGGATACAATGAGCAGTTCTTC,CASSLVGVQGYNEQFF
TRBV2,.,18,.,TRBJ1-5,TGTGCCAGCAGTGAAAGCCCCTTTTGGGGGGGATTCAATCAGCCCCAGCATTTT,CASSESPFWGGFNQPQHF
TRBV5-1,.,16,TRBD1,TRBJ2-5,TGCGCCAGCAGCGGGGGGACAGGCGGAAATGGGGAGACCCAGTACTTC,CASSGGTGGNGETQYF
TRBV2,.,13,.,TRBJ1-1,TGTGCCAGCAGTCGGGTAGTGAACACTGAAGCTTTCTTT,CASSRVVNTEAFF
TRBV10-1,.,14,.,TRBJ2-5,TGCGCCAGCAGTGAACGCGGGGCTGGGGAGACCCAGTACTTC,CASSERGAGETQYF
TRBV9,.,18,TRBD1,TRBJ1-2,TGTGCCAGCAGCGTAGCTACGGGGTCGGACAGGGGTTATAATGGCTACACCTTC,CASSVATGSDRGYNGYTF
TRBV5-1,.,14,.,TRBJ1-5,TGCGCCAGCAGCGACGGGGAAGTAGGTCAGCCCCAGCATTTT,CASSDGEVGQPQHF
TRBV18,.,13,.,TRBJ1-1,TGTGCCAGCTCACTGACAGAGTCCACTGAAGCTTTCTTT,CASSLTESTEAFF
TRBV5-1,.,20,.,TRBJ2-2,TGCGCCAGCAGCGGCCCTTCCCCAGGCCAAGCGGAGCTAATCACCGGGGAGCTGTTTTTT,CASSGPSPGQAELITGELFF
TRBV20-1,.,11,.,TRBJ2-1,TGCAGTGCTCGGGGCTACAATGAGCAGTTCTTC,CSARGYNEQFF
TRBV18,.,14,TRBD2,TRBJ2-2,TGTGCCAGCTCACCATCGGGGGGCACCGGGGAGCTGTTTTTT,CASSPSGGTGELFF
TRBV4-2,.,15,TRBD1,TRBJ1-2,TGTGCCAGCAGCCAACCGACAGGGGTTTCCTATGGCTACACCTTC,CASSQPTGVSYGYTF
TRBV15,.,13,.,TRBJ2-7,TGTGCCACCGCCGGGACATATCCCTACGAGCAGTACTTC,CATAGTYPYEQYF
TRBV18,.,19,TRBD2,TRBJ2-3,TGTGCCAGCTCACCGTTGCCCCAAAATAGCGGGAGTGCCACAGATACGCAGTATTTT,CASSPLPQNSGSATDTQYF
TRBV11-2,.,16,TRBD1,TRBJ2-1,TGTGCCAGCACCCAGCAAGGACAGGGGGCCTACAATGAGCAGTTCTTC,CASTQQGQGAYNEQFF
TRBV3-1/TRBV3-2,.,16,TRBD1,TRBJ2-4,TGTGCCAGCAGCCTAGGACAGGAACTAGCCAAAAACATTCAGTACTTC,CASSLGQELAKNIQYF
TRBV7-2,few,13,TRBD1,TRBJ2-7,TGTGCCAGCAGCAAGGGACAGTCCAACGAGCAGTACTTC,CASSKGQSNEQYF
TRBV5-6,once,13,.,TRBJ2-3,TGTGCCAGCAGCTTTTATAGCACAGATACGCAGTATTTT,CASSFYSTDTQYF
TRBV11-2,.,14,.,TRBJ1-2,TGTGCCAGCAGCACCACAGATTTGGGCCCGGGCTACACCTTC,CASSTTDLGPGYTF
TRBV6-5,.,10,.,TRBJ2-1,TGTGCCACCCGCGGGAATGAGCAGTTCTTC,CATRGNEQFF
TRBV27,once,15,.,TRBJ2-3,TGTGCCAGCAGTTTTCGAGGGAACCCCACAGATACGCAGTATTTT,CASSFRGNPTDTQYF